These T cell receptor beta chains were read from a single sample in a study of T cell responses to AZD1222 COVID-19 vaccine. Clones were read by immunoSEQ multiplex PCR, and TCRdb kept only the in-frame ones, dropping some. The sample contains under 150,000 clones, 92% of which appear only once. The input for sequencing was peripheral blood, taken 28 days after the second AZD1222 dose. These receptors were obtained from an adult who received the AZD1222 COVID-19 vaccine. Each CDR3 is given with its conserved first and last residue. Fields, in order: J gene, V gene, D gene, clone size, CDR3 protein. D genes are given only for firm matches. Expanded clones get a size class; other rows say once, few or many, or leave the size out.

j_call: TRBJ2-7
v_call: TRBV6-5
d_call: .
clone_size: .
cdr3_aa: CASIPYQSSYEQYF

j_call: TRBJ2-6
v_call: TRBV6-1
d_call: .
clone_size: .
cdr3_aa: CASSEGSSGANVLTF

j_call: TRBJ1-5
v_call: TRBV27
d_call: .
clone_size: .
cdr3_aa: CASSLYFRVDNQPQHF

j_call: TRBJ2-7
v_call: TRBV7-2
d_call: .
clone_size: few
cdr3_aa: CASSSMDGPYEQYF

j_call: TRBJ2-1
v_call: TRBV6-5
d_call: TRBD2
clone_size: .
cdr3_aa: CASSPLASGKGEQFF

j_call: TRBJ1-1
v_call: TRBV15
d_call: .
clone_size: .
cdr3_aa: CATSRDLSTEAFF

j_call: TRBJ1-4
v_call: TRBV28
d_call: .
clone_size: once
cdr3_aa: CASSRGGYLTEKLFF

j_call: TRBJ2-7
v_call: TRBV25-1
d_call: TRBD2
clone_size: .
cdr3_aa: CASSGRTGELAGGSEQYF

j_call: TRBJ2-1
v_call: TRBV18
d_call: .
clone_size: .
cdr3_aa: CASSPPTGGHNEQFF

j_call: TRBJ1-1
v_call: TRBV2
d_call: .
clone_size: .
cdr3_aa: CASIEGMNTEAFF

j_call: TRBJ2-1
v_call: TRBV21-1
d_call: .
clone_size: .
cdr3_aa: CASSKKREVYNEQFF

j_call: TRBJ2-2
v_call: TRBV30
d_call: .
clone_size: .
cdr3_aa: CAWVGLMNTGELFF

j_call: TRBJ2-2
v_call: TRBV6-6
d_call: TRBD2
clone_size: .
cdr3_aa: CASSHAGTSGRSGELFF

j_call: TRBJ2-1
v_call: TRBV10-3
d_call: .
clone_size: .
cdr3_aa: CAISVGRNEQFF

j_call: TRBJ2-1
v_call: TRBV9
d_call: TRBD2
clone_size: .
cdr3_aa: CASSPSGTVHNEQFF

j_call: TRBJ2-1
v_call: TRBV18
d_call: .
clone_size: .
cdr3_aa: CASSQLLKPGEGYNEQFF

j_call: TRBJ2-3
v_call: TRBV27
d_call: TRBD2
clone_size: .
cdr3_aa: CASRKTSADTQYF

j_call: TRBJ1-4
v_call: TRBV6-5
d_call: .
clone_size: .
cdr3_aa: CASSYRPAEKLFF

j_call: TRBJ2-7
v_call: TRBV27
d_call: TRBD1
clone_size: .
cdr3_aa: CASRGTGTIYEQYF

j_call: TRBJ1-4
v_call: TRBV15
d_call: .
clone_size: .
cdr3_aa: CATSRDRGEKLFF

j_call: TRBJ1-3
v_call: TRBV18
d_call: .
clone_size: .
cdr3_aa: CASSPARPSGAGNTIYF

j_call: TRBJ2-3
v_call: TRBV6-4
d_call: TRBD2
clone_size: .
cdr3_aa: CASSLVAGQVGTQYF

j_call: TRBJ1-3
v_call: TRBV20-1
d_call: .
clone_size: .
cdr3_aa: CSADSGNTIYF

j_call: TRBJ2-3
v_call: TRBV7-9
d_call: .
clone_size: .
cdr3_aa: CASSLRLEGADTQYF

j_call: TRBJ1-6
v_call: TRBV2
d_call: .
clone_size: .
cdr3_aa: CASSLSRAGGDSPLHF

j_call: TRBJ2-5
v_call: TRBV19
d_call: TRBD2
clone_size: .
cdr3_aa: CASSVTSLRETQYF

j_call: TRBJ2-2
v_call: TRBV23-1
d_call: TRBD1
clone_size: .
cdr3_aa: CASRTGVGTGELFF

j_call: TRBJ1-1
v_call: TRBV5-1
d_call: .
clone_size: .
cdr3_aa: CASSLATGHGTEAFF

j_call: TRBJ2-5
v_call: TRBV28
d_call: TRBD1
clone_size: .
cdr3_aa: CASTPGTGFETQYF

j_call: TRBJ2-7
v_call: TRBV5-1
d_call: .
clone_size: .
cdr3_aa: CASSFMGPPYEQYF

j_call: TRBJ2-7
v_call: TRBV7-2
d_call: TRBD2
clone_size: .
cdr3_aa: CASSPPLAGGIHEQYF

j_call: TRBJ2-6
v_call: TRBV9
d_call: .
clone_size: .
cdr3_aa: CASSVGRKVTGSGANVLTF

j_call: TRBJ2-3
v_call: TRBV5-1
d_call: .
clone_size: .
cdr3_aa: CASSSNSGGGDTQYF

j_call: TRBJ1-4
v_call: TRBV28
d_call: .
clone_size: once
cdr3_aa: CASTTGDNEKLFF

j_call: TRBJ2-5
v_call: TRBV2
d_call: .
clone_size: .
cdr3_aa: CASSWVRETQYF

j_call: TRBJ2-1
v_call: TRBV6-4
d_call: .
clone_size: .
cdr3_aa: CASSALGGNEQFF

j_call: TRBJ1-3
v_call: TRBV7-2
d_call: .
clone_size: .
cdr3_aa: CASSWTRKTGNTIYF

j_call: TRBJ1-1
v_call: TRBV9
d_call: .
clone_size: once
cdr3_aa: CASSVGGVLNTEAFF